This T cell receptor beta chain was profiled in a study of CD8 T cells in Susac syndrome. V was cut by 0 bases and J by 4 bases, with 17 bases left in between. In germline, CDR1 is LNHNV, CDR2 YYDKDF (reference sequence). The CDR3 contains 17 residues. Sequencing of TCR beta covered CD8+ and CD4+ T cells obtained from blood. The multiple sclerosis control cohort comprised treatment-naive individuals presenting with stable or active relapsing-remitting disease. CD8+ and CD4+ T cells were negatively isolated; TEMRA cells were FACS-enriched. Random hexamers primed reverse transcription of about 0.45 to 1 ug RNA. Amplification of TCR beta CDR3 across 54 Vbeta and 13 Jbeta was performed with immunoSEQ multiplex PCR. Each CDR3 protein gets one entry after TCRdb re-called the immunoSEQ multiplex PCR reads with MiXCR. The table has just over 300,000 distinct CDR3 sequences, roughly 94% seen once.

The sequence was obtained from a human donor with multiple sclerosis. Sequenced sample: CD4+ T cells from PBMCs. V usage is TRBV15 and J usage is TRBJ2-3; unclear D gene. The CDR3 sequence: CATSRDFMVKSPDTQYF. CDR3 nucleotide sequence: TGTGCCACCAGCAGAGACTTCATGGTAAAGAGCCCAGATACGCAGTATTTT.